The clone carrying this T cell receptor (beta chain) was seen a few times. What it recognizes is unknown. The sample originates from a study of vaccination and CD4 T cells after COVID-19. In the study overall: Every participant was given two doses of BNT162b2 or mRNA-1273 vaccine.

CDR1 DFQATT and CDR2 SNEGSKA come from the germline V gene (reference sequence). This CDR3 spans 13 amino acids. V was pared by 1 base and J by 3 bases, with 7 bases between. TCRdb fed the PCR reads into MiXCR, producing one record per CDR3 protein. Of 15,000 to 20,000 distinct CDR3 sequences in the sample, just over 60% were seen once. Overall study results and limits: Convalescent patients saw a median about 86% of their reactive clones show up only after vaccination. There were relatively few convalescent patients studied, and there were no early post-infection timepoints.

The TCR sequence derives from a human donor who had recovered from COVID-19. This chain joins TRBV20-1 and TRBJ1-5, with unresolved D. Sample: CD4+ T cells from blood, taken after SARS-CoV-2 vaccination. CDR3 amino acids: CSARASPNQPQHF. In DNA form, the CDR3 reads TGCAGTGCTAGAGCCAGTCCCAATCAGCCCCAGCATTTT.